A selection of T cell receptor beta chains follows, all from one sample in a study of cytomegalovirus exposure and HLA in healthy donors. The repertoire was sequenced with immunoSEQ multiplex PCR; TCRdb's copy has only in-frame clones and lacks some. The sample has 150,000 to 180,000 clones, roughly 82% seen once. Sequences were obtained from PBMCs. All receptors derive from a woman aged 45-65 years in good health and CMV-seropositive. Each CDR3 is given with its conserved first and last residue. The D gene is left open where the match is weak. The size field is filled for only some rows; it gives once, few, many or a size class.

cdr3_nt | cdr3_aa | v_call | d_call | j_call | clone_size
TGCAGCGGGTTAGCGGGCCCCGAAGATACGCAGTATTTT | CSGLAGPEDTQYF | TRBV29-1 | TRBD2 | TRBJ2-3 | NA
TGTGCCAGCTCACCGGACGACAGTTTCTTCTATGGCTACACCTTC | CASSPDDSFFYGYTF | TRBV18 | NA | TRBJ1-2 | NA
TGTGCCAGCAGCCAAGACTTAGCAACTAATGAAAAACTGTTTTTT | CASSQDLATNEKLFF | TRBV4-2 | NA | TRBJ1-4 | few
TGTGCCAGCAGCTTGGACAAACCGGGACAGATAGCCACCGGGGAGCTGTTTTTT | CASSLDKPGQIATGELFF | TRBV5-8 | TRBD1 | TRBJ2-2 | NA
TGCGCCAGCAGCTTGGGGGGGACAGGCCTCTACGAGCAGTACTTC | CASSLGGTGLYEQYF | TRBV5-1 | TRBD1 | TRBJ2-7 | NA
TGTGCCAGTAGTATCTCGGGACAGGCTGGAAACACCATATATTTT | CASSISGQAGNTIYF | TRBV19 | TRBD1 | TRBJ1-3 | few
TGTGCCACCAGCAGAGGTTTAGGAGCCTCGGACACCGGGGAGCTGTTTTTT | CATSRGLGASDTGELFF | TRBV15 | NA | TRBJ2-2 | NA
TGTGCCAGCTTTCATCGACAGGGGAAGAGGGAGACCCAGTACTTC | CASFHRQGKRETQYF | TRBV21-1 | NA | TRBJ2-5 | NA
TGTGCCAGCAGCGGGGGAGGTGATACGCAGTATTTT | CASSGGGDTQYF | TRBV9 | NA | TRBJ2-3 | NA
TGTGCCAGCAGCGCATCCGGGACAGGGTTCAACGAGCAGTACTTC | CASSASGTGFNEQYF | TRBV7-2 | TRBD1 | TRBJ2-7 | NA
TGTGCCAGCAGCGATTGGATCTCGGGAGGGCCAACTAACTATGGCTACACCTTC | CASSDWISGGPTNYGYTF | TRBV2 | NA | TRBJ1-2 | NA
TGCGCCAGCAGCCAAGATTCCGGGACTGGGCCATACGAGCAGTACTTC | CASSQDSGTGPYEQYF | TRBV4-3 | NA | TRBJ2-7 | NA
TGCGCCAGCAGCCAAGTTGACATGGGTTTTAGCTCCTACAATGAGCAGTTCTTC | CASSQVDMGFSSYNEQFF | TRBV4-1 | NA | TRBJ2-1 | NA
TGTGCCAGTAGTATGCAGCGGGGGAACGGGGAGCTGTTTTTT | CASSMQRGNGELFF | TRBV19 | TRBD2 | TRBJ2-2 | NA
TGTGCCAGCGGTTGGAGGGGAGAAAAACTGTTTTTT | CASGWRGEKLFF | TRBV27 | NA | TRBJ1-4 | NA
TGCGCCAGCAGCCAAGAAAACCGGGGATCAGGCAAAAACATTCAGTACTTC | CASSQENRGSGKNIQYF | TRBV4-1 | NA | TRBJ2-4 | NA
TGTGCCATCAGTCCGGGGTCGGATCAGCCCCAGCATTTT | CAISPGSDQPQHF | TRBV10-3 | NA | TRBJ1-5 | NA
TGTGCCAGCAGCTTAGCAACGGGACAGGGCTACGACTATGGCTACACCTTC | CASSLATGQGYDYGYTF | TRBV7-8 | TRBD1 | TRBJ1-2 | NA
TGTGCCAGCAGTTTCCAGGCCCGACATTTCTTT | CASSFQARHFF | TRBV7-7 | NA | TRBJ1-1 | NA
TGTGCCTGGAACTTAGGAGTAACTAATGAAAAACTGTTTTTT | CAWNLGVTNEKLFF | TRBV30 | NA | TRBJ1-4 | once
TGTGCCAGCACCAAGAGTAAGGGGGCGGGCAATCAGCCCCAGCATTTT | CASTKSKGAGNQPQHF | TRBV2 | TRBD1 | TRBJ1-5 | NA
TGTGCCAGCCAAGAGATACAGGGGGGGACTGAAGCTTTCTTT | CASQEIQGGTEAFF | TRBV6-5 | TRBD1 | TRBJ1-1 | few
TGTGCCATCAGTGACAGGGGAAACACTGAAGCTTTCTTT | CAISDRGNTEAFF | TRBV10-3 | NA | TRBJ1-1 | once
TGCGCCAGCAGCTTGGTCGGGGGGGCCACAGATACGCAGTATTTT | CASSLVGGATDTQYF | TRBV5-1 | TRBD2 | TRBJ2-3 | NA
TGTGCCAGCAGCAAAGGGCCCAAGGTCAGGGGTGACCGGTATAGCAATCAGCCCCAGCATTTT | CASSKGPKVRGDRYSNQPQHF | TRBV21-1 | NA | TRBJ1-5 | few
TGCGCCAGCAGCCAAGATCGGGGGACGGGCAATCAGCCCCAGCATTTT | CASSQDRGTGNQPQHF | TRBV4-3 | NA | TRBJ1-5 | NA
TGTGCCAGCAGTTTCCTTACTGGGACAGGGCGTCCTAATGGCTACACCTTC | CASSFLTGTGRPNGYTF | TRBV27 | TRBD1 | TRBJ1-2 | NA
TGTGCCAGCAGGCAGGGGGACGGTATCTCCTACGAGCAGTACTTC | CASRQGDGISYEQYF | TRBV27 | TRBD1 | TRBJ2-7 | NA
TGTGCCAGCAGACAGCGGGGGGGGTATGAGCAGTTCTTC | CASRQRGGYEQFF | TRBV11-1 | TRBD2 | TRBJ2-1 | NA
TGTGCCAGCAGCCGACGACTAGGGACTGAAGCTTTCTTT | CASSRRLGTEAFF | TRBV7-2 | NA | TRBJ1-1 | once
TGTGCCAGCGGGAGGCCACCAACTAATGAAAAACTGTTTTTT | CASGRPPTNEKLFF | TRBV6-1 | NA | TRBJ1-4 | NA
TGTGCCAGCTCACCCCAAACCGGGACACAAAATGAAAAACTGTTTTTT | CASSPQTGTQNEKLFF | TRBV18 | NA | TRBJ1-4 | NA
TGTGCTAGTGGTGCGCAAGGACAGGGCAACAACATTCAGTACTTC | CASGAQGQGNNIQYF | TRBV12-5 | TRBD1 | TRBJ2-4 | NA
TGCAGCGTGTGGAAGCGGGGGGGGAGCACAGATACGCAGTATTTT | CSVWKRGGSTDTQYF | TRBV29-1 | TRBD2 | TRBJ2-3 | NA
TGTGCCAGCAGCTTGGCCCCCGGGACAGGGGCCGGGGAGCTGTTTTTT | CASSLAPGTGAGELFF | TRBV5-5 | TRBD1 | TRBJ2-2 | NA
TGTGCCAGCAGCGCACGGGGACAGGGTAAGAATTCACCCCTCCACTTT | CASSARGQGKNSPLHF | TRBV9 | TRBD1 | TRBJ1-6 | NA
TGTGCCAGCAGTGAATCGAGGGCGGGGTACGAGCAGTACTTC | CASSESRAGYEQYF | TRBV6-1 | NA | TRBJ2-7 | NA
TGTGCCAGTAGTATAGTTCTAGCCGGGGAGCTGTTTTTT | CASSIVLAGELFF | TRBV19 | NA | TRBJ2-2 | NA
TGTGCCAGCAGTTACTCGGGACAGGGGGACTTTTATGGCTACACCTTC | CASSYSGQGDFYGYTF | TRBV6-5 | TRBD1 | TRBJ1-2 | NA
TGTGCCTGGAGTGTTGGGACAGGGGCCGATGCCTACGAGCAGTACTTC | CAWSVGTGADAYEQYF | TRBV30 | TRBD1 | TRBJ2-7 | few
TGCGCCAGCAGCCCCCAGGACAATTCTGGAAACACCATATATTTT | CASSPQDNSGNTIYF | TRBV4-1 | NA | TRBJ1-3 | NA
TGTGCCAGTAGTATAGCGGGGGGACAGGGGCTCACTGAAGCTTTCTTT | CASSIAGGQGLTEAFF | TRBV19 | TRBD1 | TRBJ1-1 | NA
TGTGCCAGCAGCCCCCAACAGGGGGGCACAGATACGCAGTATTTT | CASSPQQGGTDTQYF | TRBV28 | TRBD1 | TRBJ2-3 | few
TGTGCCAGCAGTCCTCGCCCCCAGGGGCCCGGGGAGCTGTTTTTT | CASSPRPQGPGELFF | TRBV6-5 | NA | TRBJ2-2 | NA
TGCGCCAGCACGGTCTCAGGGGGCGTCGAAAAACTGTTTTTT | CASTVSGGVEKLFF | TRBV5-1 | TRBD1 | TRBJ1-4 | NA
TGTGCCAGCGGGGCAACAGGGGGCTTGGGGGAGCTGTTTTTT | CASGATGGLGELFF | TRBV6-6 | TRBD1 | TRBJ2-2 | NA
TGTGCCAGCAGCCCTGGGACTATTTACGAGCAGTACTTC | CASSPGTIYEQYF | TRBV9 | TRBD2 | TRBJ2-7 | NA
TGCGCCAGCAGCTTCGGGTCACCGTCGAACACTGAAGCTTTCTTT | CASSFGSPSNTEAFF | TRBV5-1 | NA | TRBJ1-1 | NA
TGCAGCGTTTTAGACGCGGGGTACGAGCAGTACTTC | CSVLDAGYEQYF | TRBV29-1 | NA | TRBJ2-7 | NA
TGTGCCAGCAGTGAAGCGTCCGGTTATAGCAATCAGCCCCAGCATTTT | CASSEASGYSNQPQHF | TRBV6-1 | NA | TRBJ1-5 | NA
TGTGCCAGCAGTTACGCGGGGGGGAACTACGAGCAGTACTTC | CASSYAGGNYEQYF | TRBV6-6 | TRBD2 | TRBJ2-7 | NA
TGCAGCGTCCCCGGGACACCCCTTCGGAATGAGCAGTTCTTC | CSVPGTPLRNEQFF | TRBV29-1 | NA | TRBJ2-1 | few
TGTGCCTGGAGTTTGGGGGGAAGCAATCAGCCCCAGCATTTT | CAWSLGGSNQPQHF | TRBV30 | NA | TRBJ1-5 | once
TGTGCCAGCAGCGTATTGGACAACCGAGCTCCCTATGGCTACACCTTC | CASSVLDNRAPYGYTF | TRBV9 | NA | TRBJ1-2 | NA